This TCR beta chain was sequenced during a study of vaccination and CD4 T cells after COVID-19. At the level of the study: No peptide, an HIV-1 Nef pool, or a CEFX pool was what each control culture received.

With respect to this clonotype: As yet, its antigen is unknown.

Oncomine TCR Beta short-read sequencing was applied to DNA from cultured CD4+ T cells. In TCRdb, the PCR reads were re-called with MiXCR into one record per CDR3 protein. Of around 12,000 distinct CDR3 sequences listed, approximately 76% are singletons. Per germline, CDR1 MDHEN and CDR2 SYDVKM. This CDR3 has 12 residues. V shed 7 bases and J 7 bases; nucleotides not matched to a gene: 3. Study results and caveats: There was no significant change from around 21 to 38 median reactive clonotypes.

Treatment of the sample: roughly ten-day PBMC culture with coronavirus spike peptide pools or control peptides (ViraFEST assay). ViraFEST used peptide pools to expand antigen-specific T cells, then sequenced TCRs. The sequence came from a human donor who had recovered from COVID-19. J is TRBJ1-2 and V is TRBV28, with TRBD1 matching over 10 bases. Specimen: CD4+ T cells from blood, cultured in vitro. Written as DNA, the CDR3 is TGTGCCAGCACCCGGACAGGGGGTGGCTACACCTTC. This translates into CASTRTGGGYTF.